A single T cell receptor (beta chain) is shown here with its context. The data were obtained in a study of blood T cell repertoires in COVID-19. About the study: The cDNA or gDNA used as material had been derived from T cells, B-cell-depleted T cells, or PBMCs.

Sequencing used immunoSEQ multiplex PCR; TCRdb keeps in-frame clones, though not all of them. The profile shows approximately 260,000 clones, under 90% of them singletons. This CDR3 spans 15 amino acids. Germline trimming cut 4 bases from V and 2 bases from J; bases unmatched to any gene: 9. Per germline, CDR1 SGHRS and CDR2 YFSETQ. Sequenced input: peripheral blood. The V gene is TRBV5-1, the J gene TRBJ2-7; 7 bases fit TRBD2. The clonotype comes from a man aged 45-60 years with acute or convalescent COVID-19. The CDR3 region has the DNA TGCGCCAGCAGCCCGTGGGCGGGGGAAACCTACGAGCAGTACTTC. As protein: CASSPWAGETYEQYF. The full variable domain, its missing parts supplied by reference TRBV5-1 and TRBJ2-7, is KAGVTQTPRYLIKTRGQQVTLSCSPISGHRSVSWYQQTPGQGLQFLFEYFSETQRNKGNFPGRFSGRQFSNSRSEMNVSTLELGDSALYLCASSPWAGETYEQYFGPGTRLTVT.